A single T cell receptor beta chain is shown here with its context. V lost 3 bases and J lost 5; bases outside the gene matches: 13. The CDR3 runs to 17 residues. Germline V gives CDR1 SGHTA, CDR2 FQGTGA. The data are from a study of blood T cell repertoires in COVID-19. At the level of the study: COVID-19 samples, acute and convalescent, were from the United States, Italy and Spain.

The method was immunoSEQ multiplex PCR; TCRdb's version includes in-frame clones alone and lacks a portion of them. Altogether under 100,000 clones are present, 70% to 90% being singletons, with the ten largest covering around 13%. The receptor was isolated from a human donor in a cohort sampled during active COVID-19. Source material: peripheral blood. V and J are TRBV7-3 and TRBJ2-1; 7 nucleotides align to TRBD2. The CDR3 region has the DNA TGTGCCAGCAGCTTGCAGGGACGGAGCGGGGCCCACAATGAGCAGTTCTTC. Its translation: CASSLQGRSGAHNEQFF.